This T cell receptor (beta chain) was identified in a study of T cells in Graves' hyperthyroidism and ophthalmopathy. Study-wide results and caveats: The blood repertoire included most of the expanded thyroid clonotypes above 0.001.

The CDR3 regions of TCR beta were amplified from RNA transcripts. The HTBI primer set was used in a first-round RT-PCR of the TCR CDR3. TCRdb ran MiXCR on the multiplex PCR reads and lists one entry per CDR3 protein. The sample has around 440,000 distinct CDR3 sequences; approximately 14% are singletons. This clonotype showed up many times. Antigen: not known. Recently diagnosed hyperthyroidism of less than 2 months' duration affected patients aged 18 to 65. Diagnoses were established using clinical symptoms, serum thyroxine and TRAb, thyroid ultrasound and orbital computed tomography. Fresh peripheral blood, about 10 ml of it, supplied the PBMCs. The sequencing input was blood. The TCR was taken from a woman between 18 and 29 years old with Graves' hyperthyroidism.

The CDR3 DNA follows: TGTGCCAGCAAGATTAGCGGGAGGGCCTTTTCCGAGCAGTACTTC. Encoded protein: CASKISGRAFSEQYF. This chain joins TRBV27 and TRBJ2-7; 11 positions agree with TRBD2. The J segment lost 6 bases and the V segment lost 7 bases, leaving 11 bases of the junction unmatched. CDR1 is MNHEY and CDR2 is SMNVEV in the germline V gene (reference sequence). This CDR3 comprises 15 residues.